These 14 T cell receptor beta chains share one sample of origin, sequenced in a study of beta chain features in type 1 diabetes. Study conclusions and caveats: Type 1 diabetes patients showed a moderate but significant shortening of TCRB CDR3s in all four CD4+ subsets.

All of the isolated RNA was reverse transcribed, so expressed TCRB transcripts were sequenced. The method was immunoSEQ multiplex PCR; TCRdb's version includes in-frame clones alone and lacks a portion of them. Of a few hundred thousand clones listed, 14% to 15% are singletons. Which antigens these TCRs recognize remains unknown. The sample consisted of naive CD4+ T cells from blood. All receptors come from a man aged 18-30 years with type 1 diabetes.

The chain is built from TRBV7-8 and TRBJ1-2; 7 positions match TRBD1. The germline V gene encodes CDR1 SGHVS and CDR2 FQNEAQ. V lost 2 bases to trimming and J lost 3 bases; unmatched junction nucleotides: 0. The CDR3 has 13 residues. CDR3 in amino acids: CASSLTGDYGYTF. The CDR3 nucleotides read TGTGCCAGCAGCTTAACAGGGGACTATGGCTACACCTTC.

There are a few counts of this clone. The J gene is TRBJ2-4, the V gene TRBV7-9; 10 bases line up with TRBD2. Germline CDR1 is SEHNR and CDR2 is FQNEAQ (reference sequence). There are 17 residues in the CDR3. V lost 0 bases, J lost 9 bases, and 11 bases stayed unmatched. CDR3 sequence (DNA): TGTGCCAGCAGCTTAGCGTTAGCTAGCGGGAGAGTTGGCATTCAGTACTTC. This sequence encodes CASSLALASGRVGIQYF.

The rearrangement links TRBV27 to TRBJ2-5, with 7 bases matching TRBD1. V dropped 3 bases and J dropped 5; count of bases not matched to a gene: 6. The CDR3 extends over 14 amino acids. Germline assignment: CDR1 MNHEY and CDR2 SMNVEV (reference sequence). The CDR3 sequence is CASSFLGRGETQYF. DNA for the CDR3: TGTGCCAGCAGTTTTCTGGGCAGGGGGGAGACCCAGTACTTC.

This clone has a handful of counts. The V gene is TRBV28, the J gene TRBJ2-1, with 9 bases identical to TRBD2. Germline V lookup: CDR1 MDHEN, CDR2 SYDVKM. V was pared by 5 bases and J by 8 bases, with 7 bases of the junction left unmatched. CDR3 length: 14 amino acids. The CDR3 spells CASSQIRGRDEQFF. The CDR3 DNA follows: TGTGCCAGCAGTCAGATTCGCGGGAGGGATGAGCAGTTCTTC.

The chain joins TRBV9 to TRBJ1-5; 11 nucleotides agree with TRBD1. V lost 4 bases, J lost 9 bases, and 6 bases stayed unmatched. The CDR3 has 14 amino acids. CDR1 and CDR2 from the germline V gene are SGDLS and YYNGEE. The CDR3 region has the DNA TGTGCCAGCAGCTCTGGGACAGGGGGGGTGCCCCAGCATTTT. Translated: CASSSGTGGVPQHF.

This clone was detected a few times. The chain joins TRBV18 to TRBJ1-1, with D unresolved. This CDR3 has 13 amino acids. From germline, CDR1 is KGHSH and CDR2 LQKENI. Trimming took 2 bases from V and 5 from J, leaving 9 bases between them. Here the CDR3 DNA reads TGTGCCAGCTCACCATCGGGAGGAACTGAAGCTTTCTTT. Translating gives CASSPSGGTEAFF.

This clone was seen a few times. The V and J genes are TRBV5-1 and TRBJ1-5; D unclear. In germline, CDR1 is SGHRS, CDR2 YFSETQ. V lost 4 bases to trimming and J lost 2 bases, with 13 bases between them. CDR3 length equals 15 residues. Here the CDR3 DNA reads TGCGCCAGCAGCATGGGTCCTGCGGGCAATCAGCCCCAGCATTTT. This encodes CASSMGPAGNQPQHF.

This rearrangement joins TRBV21-1 to TRBJ2-1; the table's D call, TRBD2, was not checked against the DNA. TRBV21-1 is an annotated pseudogene. The CDR3 contains 23 residues. Here the CDR3 DNA reads TGTGCCAGCAGCAAAGGCTGGGGGACAGAGACTAGCGGGGGGCTCCGCTCCTACAATGAGCAGTTCTTC. Its translation: CASSKGWGTETSGGLRSYNEQFF.

In this sample, this clone turned up a few times. V gene TRBV2 combines with J gene TRBJ2-6; a weak D match, TRBD2 (5 bases). The V end lost 7 bases, the J end lost 0 bases, and 16 bases lay between the germline ends. CDR3 length equals 17 residues. CDR1 is SNHLY, CDR2 FYNNEI, per germline. The CDR3 nucleotides read TGTGCCAGCACCGACCTGACCGGACTCTCTGGGGCCAACGTCCTGACTTTC. Residues: CASTDLTGLSGANVLTF.

The chain combines TRBV11-2 with TRBJ1-2, with D possibly being TRBD1 (5 bases). Per the germline V gene, CDR1 is SGHAT and CDR2 is FQNNGV. The V end lost 5 bases, the J end lost 3 bases, and 13 bases lay between the germline ends. This CDR3 is built from 14 residues. DNA of the CDR3: TGTGCCAGCAGCCAGAACCGGGACTACTATGGCTACACCTTC. Protein: CASSQNRDYYGYTF.

The chain couples TRBV7-9 to TRBJ1-5; D not resolved. The CDR3 is 12 amino acids. In germline, CDR1 is SEHNR, CDR2 FQNEAQ (reference sequence). V gave up 4 bases and J gave up 4 bases, with 5 bases separating them. DNA for the CDR3: TGTGCCAGCAGCTCAGTGAATCAGCCCCAGCATTTT. Translating gives CASSSVNQPQHF.

V gene TRBV11-2 combines with J gene TRBJ2-5; D is unclear. The CDR3 is 14 amino acids. Germline V CDR1 and CDR2: SGHAT, FQNNGV. Trimming cost V 5 bases and J 5 bases, with 15 bases left between them. The chain's CDR3 is CASSPPAVRETQYF. The CDR3 nucleotides read TGTGCCAGCAGCCCACCGGCCGTCAGGGAGACCCAGTACTTC.

The rearrangement links TRBV14 to TRBJ2-3, with 8 bases lining up with TRBD2. The CDR3 runs 16 residues. Unmatched junction bases numbered 13, after V lost 4 bases and J lost 7 bases. CDR1 is SGHDN and CDR2 is FVKESK in the germline V gene. The CDR3 bases are TGTGCCAGCAGCCTTTACGGGGGGGCCGGATTCTATACGCAGTATTTT. It yields the protein CASSLYGGAGFYTQYF.

This clone was observed a few times. This sequence joins TRBV5-1 and TRBJ2-5; possible D gene TRBD1, 5 bases. The CDR3 is 13 residues long. Trimming cost V 0 bases and J 5 bases, with 8 bases left between them. In germline, CDR1 is SGHRS, CDR2 YFSETQ. CDR3 nucleotide sequence: TGCGCCAGCAGCTTGGAAGGGGTGGAGACCCAGTACTTC. Residues: CASSLEGVETQYF.